This T cell receptor (beta chain) came from a study of cytomegalovirus exposure and HLA in healthy donors. 60 Vbeta and 13 Jbeta primers were used in PCR. TCRdb's copy holds only in-frame clones and misses some; the assay was immunoSEQ multiplex PCR. The sample holds hundreds of thousands of clones, roughly 80% seen once. The germline V gene has CDR1 MDHEN and CDR2 SYDVKM. The length of the CDR3 is 16 residues. With 7 bases removed from V and 5 bases from J, the gap between germline ends came to 18 bases. Study-level points and caveats: As immune exposure information, only CMV serostatus was available. Later work found most CMV-associated TCR beta chains apparently HLA-restricted. A later analysis showed TCR association rates differing by HLA locus, peaking at DRB1 and lowest at HLA-C. Many donors carried some public TCRs, although rarity characterized most TCR sequences.

Concerning this clone: Its antigen remains unknown.

The TCR originated in a man aged 25 to 40 in good health and CMV-seronegative. The genes are TRBV28 and TRBJ1-6; a possible D gene is TRBD1 (5 bases). The source material was PBMCs. CDR3 bases: TGTGCCAGCAAGCGACCGGCAGGGTCGAATAATTCACCCCTCCACTTT. It codes for CASKRPAGSNNSPLHF.